A selection of T cell receptor beta chains follows, all from one sample in a study of molecular identifiers for immune sequencing clone quantification. TCRdb redid the calling of the PCR reads with MiXCR, one entry per CDR3 protein. The sample lists some 650,000 distinct CDR3 sequences; just under 20% were seen once. The sequencing sample was made of naive CD8+ T cells from blood, with Jurkat cell RNA spiked in. These receptors were taken from a human donor in good health. Some libraries in this study had Jurkat cell RNA spiked in. Both conserved end residues are part of each CDR3. D genes are given only for firm matches. Expanded clones are given a class, and other clones once, few, many or no size at all.

CDR3 DNA | CDR3 protein | clone size | J gene | V gene | D gene
TGTGCCAGCAGCTTTTTTGTCCAGGGAAGTGCTCGCGCCTACGAGCAGTACTTC | CASSFFVQGSARAYEQYF | once | TRBJ2-7 | TRBV7-3 | .
TGTGCCAGTAGTTTACGGGATTGGGAGGGGACCCAGCATTTT | CASSLRDWEGTQHF | few | TRBJ1-5 | TRBV19 | .
TGTGCCAGCACCCCTACCGCGCTTGGGGGGCCAGCTGGAGAGACCCAGTACTTC | CASTPTALGGPAGETQYF | . | TRBJ2-5 | TRBV6-5 | .
TGTGCCAGCAGCAGTTGGGACAGTCAGCGCACTGAAGCTTTCTTT | CASSSWDSQRTEAFF | many | TRBJ1-1 | TRBV7-9 | TRBD1
TGCGCCAGCCCCTCGTCAGGACGGATCCTCGCTGGGGCCAACGTCCTGACTTTC | CASPSSGRILAGANVLTF | many | TRBJ2-6 | TRBV5-1 | .
TGTGCCAGCAGTTACTCCAAGGGTGATCAGGCTTTC | CASSYSKGDQAF | few | TRBJ2-6 | TRBV6-2/TRBV6-3 | .
TGTGCCACCCAGTGGACTAGCGGATACAATGAGCAGTTCTTC | CATQWTSGYNEQFF | many | TRBJ2-1 | TRBV6-1 | TRBD2
TGTGCCAGCAGTTACCCCAACGGGGAGCTGTTTTTT | CASSYPNGELFF | few | TRBJ2-2 | TRBV6-5 | .
TGTGCCAGCAGCCCCCGACAGGCAGGCACCGGGGAGCTGTTTTTT | CASSPRQAGTGELFF | many | TRBJ2-2 | TRBV9 | .
TGTGCCAGCAGCCACCTGACAGTTATGAACACTGAAGCTTTCTTT | CASSHLTVMNTEAFF | many | TRBJ1-1 | TRBV6-2/TRBV6-3 | .
TGTGCCAGCAGCTTAGGTTATGGGACTAGCGGAACCGGGGAGCTGTTTTTT | CASSLGYGTSGTGELFF | . | TRBJ2-2 | TRBV11-2 | TRBD2
TGCGCCAGCAGCGCGGGGGCCCCCTACGAGCAGTACTTC | CASSAGAPYEQYF | many | TRBJ2-7 | TRBV7-9 | .
TGTGCCTGGACCGAGTGGATATACAATGAGCAGTTCTTC | CAWTEWIYNEQFF | many | TRBJ2-1 | TRBV30 | .
TGCAGTGACCCGACAGTACCTAACTATGGCTACACCTTC | CSDPTVPNYGYTF | few | TRBJ1-2 | TRBV20-1 | .
TGTGCCATCAGTGAAACGGACAGGGATTACAATGAGCAGTTCTTC | CAISETDRDYNEQFF | . | TRBJ2-1 | TRBV10-3 | TRBD1
TGTGCCAGCAGGTGGGCAGGGCGATACGAGACCCAGTACTTC | CASRWAGRYETQYF | . | TRBJ2-5 | TRBV6-2/TRBV6-3 | .
TGTGCCAGCAGTGAAGGGGGGCTGGACAATGAGCAGTTCTTC | CASSEGGLDNEQFF | many | TRBJ2-1 | TRBV6-1 | .
TGCGCCAGCAGTCTTAGACAGAGAAACCCCTACAATGAGCAGTTCTTC | CASSLRQRNPYNEQFF | . | TRBJ2-1 | TRBV4-3 | .
TGTGCCAGCAGTCACCTACAGGAAAACCTCTATAATTCACCCCTCCACTTT | CASSHLQENLYNSPLHF | once | TRBJ1-6 | TRBV18 | .
TGTGCCAGAGGGGGGCAACCTAACAATGAGCAGTTCTTC | CARGGQPNNEQFF | few | TRBJ2-1 | TRBV2 | .
TGTGCCAGCAGCTTAGGGCAGCGGGAGCCCTACAATGAGCAGTTCTTC | CASSLGQREPYNEQFF | many | TRBJ2-1 | TRBV7-2 | TRBD2
TGTGCCAGCAGCTTAGCCAGGGGTCGGTACACTGAAGCTTTCTTT | CASSLARGRYTEAFF | . | TRBJ1-1 | TRBV7-6 | .
TGTGCCAGCAGCTTACCGAAGGGGGTTTTCACTGAAGCTTTCTTT | CASSLPKGVFTEAFF | many | TRBJ1-1 | TRBV11-2 | .
TGTGCCTGGAGTGTCCTAGCGGCATCCAATGAGCAGTTCTTC | CAWSVLAASNEQFF | many | TRBJ2-1 | TRBV30 | TRBD2
TGCAGCGCTATGGGACAGGCAAGCTCCTGCAATGAGCAGTTCTTC | CSAMGQASSCNEQFF | . | TRBJ2-1 | TRBV29-1 | TRBD1
TGTGCCAGCAGTCCCCCGGGACTAGCGGGAGGGCCGGGAGAGCAGTACTTC | CASSPPGLAGGPGEQYF | many | TRBJ2-7 | TRBV6-6 | TRBD2
TGTGCCAGCGGTGAAGGGGGGGACGGCGGGCTGTTTTTT | CASGEGGDGGLFF | . | TRBJ1-4 | TRBV2 | .
TGTGCCTGGAACAAGCAGTTCTTC | CAWNKQFF | many | TRBJ2-1 | TRBV30 | .
TGTGCCAGCAGCTACCGACAGGTAGTTCCCTCTGGGGCCAACGTCCTGACTTTC | CASSYRQVVPSGANVLTF | many | TRBJ2-6 | TRBV7-6 | .
TGTGCCAGTAGTACGTGGACTAATGAAAAACTGTTTTTT | CASSTWTNEKLFF | . | TRBJ1-4 | TRBV19 | .
TGCGCCAGCAGCCAATATACGACCCTCTCCGAGCAGTACTTC | CASSQYTTLSEQYF | many | TRBJ2-7 | TRBV4-1 | .
TGTGCCAGCAGTATTGGGGGCCGGGACGAGCAGTACTTC | CASSIGGRDEQYF | . | TRBJ2-7 | TRBV12-3/TRBV12-4 | .
TGTGCCAGCAGTTACTCCCGACAGGGCGATACTGAAGCTTTCTTT | CASSYSRQGDTEAFF | many | TRBJ1-1 | TRBV6-2/TRBV6-3 | TRBD1
TGTGCCAGCAGCCAAAGGCCGAACACTGAAGCTTTCTTT | CASSQRPNTEAFF | . | TRBJ1-1 | TRBV6-2/TRBV6-3 | .
TGTGCCAGCAGCTTGAAGACAGGGGCCGCGGAAGCTTTCTTT | CASSLKTGAAEAFF | few | TRBJ1-1 | TRBV5-4 | TRBD1
TGTGCCAGCCTAACTAGAGAGGATGAGCAGTTCTTC | CASLTREDEQFF | . | TRBJ2-1 | TRBV19 | .
TGTGCCGGCAGCTTATTTTCGCCAGACACTGAAGCTTTCTTT | CAGSLFSPDTEAFF | once | TRBJ1-1 | TRBV13 | .
TGTGCCAGCAGCCAAGAAGGTGGGAGGCTACAGTACTTC | CASSQEGGRLQYF | few | TRBJ2-7 | TRBV4-2 | .
TGCGCCAGCAGCCCCTCAGTCGGGGGGGCCCTTGAGACCCAGTACTTC | CASSPSVGGALETQYF | many | TRBJ2-5 | TRBV4-1 | TRBD2
TGTGCCAGCAGCTTAGCCCGCGGGGGAGTCAGAGAAAAACTGTTTTTT | CASSLARGGVREKLFF | few | TRBJ1-4 | TRBV7-9 | .
TGTGCCAGCAGTTTTAACGGCTATAGCAATCAGCCCCAGCATTTT | CASSFNGYSNQPQHF | many | TRBJ1-5 | TRBV27 | .
TGTGCCAGCAGTGATAGGGCAGGGGAAAACAATGAGCAGTTCTTC | CASSDRAGENNEQFF | few | TRBJ2-1 | TRBV2 | .
TGCAGCGTCAAAATTCAGGGAACTGAAGCTTTCTTT | CSVKIQGTEAFF | many | TRBJ1-1 | TRBV29-1 | .
TGTGCCAGCAGTTCAGCGGGGGGGCCGCAAGAGACCCAGTACTTC | CASSSAGGPQETQYF | many | TRBJ2-5 | TRBV12-3/TRBV12-4 | TRBD2
TGTGCCAGCAGCCAAGAATTAAAGGGTCTAGTGAACACCGGGGAGCTGTTTTTT | CASSQELKGLVNTGELFF | many | TRBJ2-2 | TRBV14 | .
TGTGCCATCAGTGAGTCGGGGGGGCCGGGAACTGAAGCTTTCTTT | CAISESGGPGTEAFF | few | TRBJ1-1 | TRBV10-3 | .
TGCGCCAGCAGCCAAGATCGCGGGGACTCTGGAAACACCATATATTTT | CASSQDRGDSGNTIYF | few | TRBJ1-3 | TRBV4-3 | .
TGTGCCAGCAGTTTATTAGGGGGCCCCAATTCACCCCTCCACTTT | CASSLLGGPNSPLHF | . | TRBJ1-6 | TRBV27 | TRBD1
TGTGCCAGCACCCAAATGGGGGGTCGAGCCACCGGGGAGCTGTTTTTT | CASTQMGGRATGELFF | many | TRBJ2-2 | TRBV12-3/TRBV12-4 | .
TGTGCCAGCAGCTTAGAGTCGGGCAGACAGAGCTACGAGCAGTACTTC | CASSLESGRQSYEQYF | many | TRBJ2-7 | TRBV7-9 | .
TGCGCCAGCAGTGAGTTGCTAGCGGGCGGGTTCGAGCAGTACTTC | CASSELLAGGFEQYF | . | TRBJ2-7 | TRBV10-2 | TRBD2
TGTGCCAGCAGCTTTGTACTAGCGGCTCGCAATGAGCAGTTCTTC | CASSFVLAARNEQFF | few | TRBJ2-1 | TRBV7-9 | TRBD2
TGTGCCAGCAGCGCAAGTTTAGTTCTCTACGAGCAGTACTTC | CASSASLVLYEQYF | many | TRBJ2-7 | TRBV7-9 | .